The entry below describes one T cell receptor beta chain. The antigen is undetermined. The data stem from a study of cytomegalovirus exposure and HLA in healthy donors. The study, taken as a whole, reports: It has been reported that TCR beta sequences accurately predicted the HLA-A and HLA-B alleles of most subjects.

Germline-derived CDR1 and CDR2 are MNHEY and SVGAGI. The CDR3 runs 13 residues. Losses at the gene ends were 7 bases for V and 5 bases for J; bases not matched to a gene: 6. The PCR was carried out with 60 Vbeta primers and 13 Jbeta primers. Only in-frame clones appear in the TCRdb table, and some are missing; sequencing was by immunoSEQ multiplex PCR. The sample lists 200,000 to 250,000 clones, approximately 80% occurring once. Sequencing was done on a sample of PBMCs. The receptor's source is a woman in her fifties or sixties in good health and CMV-seropositive. The chain links TRBV6-5 to TRBJ2-5; 8 bases align to TRBD1. CDR3 sequence reads: CASTGQGGETQYF. The DNA for the CDR3 is TGTGCCAGCACAGGACAGGGAGGCGAGACCCAGTACTTC.